This T cell receptor beta chain comes out of a study of blood T cell repertoires in COVID-19. Turning to the study itself: Spain, Italy and the United States supplied samples that represented acute and convalescent COVID-19. T cells, B-cell-depleted T cells, or PBMCs supplied cDNA or gDNA.

In this sample, this clone turned up once. V shed 3 bases and J shed 4 bases, with 19 bases lying between them. The CDR3 is 16 residues long. Germline CDR1 and CDR2: MDHEN and SYDVKM. Authors' data handling: Estimation of nucleated cell counts was performed using reference gene primer amplification. Some clones are missing from TCRdb's copy, which holds only in-frame ones; the method was immunoSEQ multiplex PCR. From that table come the V and J calls and clone size; the DNA was used to work out D and trimming. The table records 65,000 to 80,000 clones, approximately 84% of them present only once. The specimen sequenced was peripheral blood. The genes are TRBV28 and TRBJ2-7; maybe TRBD1 (6 bases). This receptor was taken from a human donor in a cohort sampled during active COVID-19. The CDR3 nucleotides are TGTGCCAGCAGTTTGAATCCCGGGCAGGGGAGTTACGAGCAGTACTTC. Amino acids: CASSLNPGQGSYEQYF.